This record looks at one T cell receptor (beta chain) sequence and its context. This sample was taken from a study of type 1 regulatory T cells. Study information: T-allo10 is a Tr1-enriched, alloantigen-specific CD4 T cell product made in vitro.

TCRdb recomputed calls from the reads with MiXCR, one row per CDR3 protein. Counted here are around 19,000 distinct CDR3 sequences, roughly 10% occurring once; the ten biggest clones make up around 2.8%. The material sequenced was CD4+ T cells, either the whole sample or a sorted fraction (not recorded which). The source of this sequence is a human donor in good health.

Written as DNA, the CDR3 is TGTGCCAGCAGCCTTCGACCGGGACAGGGGTTATCTGGAAACACCATATATTTT. It translates to CASSLRPGQGLSGNTIYF. The chain employs TRBV7-2 and TRBJ1-3, with 10 positions matching TRBD1. The CDR3 totals 18 residues. Germline loops: CDR1 SGHTA, CDR2 FQGNSA. J lost 1 base, V lost 5 bases, and 11 bases had no gene match.